A selection of T cell receptor beta chains follows, all from one sample in a study of blood T cell repertoires in COVID-19. Method: immunoSEQ multiplex PCR; TCRdb's copy keeps in-frame clones and lacks some. The sample has 100,000 or so clones; around 76% are singletons. Sequencing was performed on peripheral blood. The receptors stem from a man older than 75 with acute or convalescent COVID-19. CDR3s include the opening cysteine and the closing phenylalanine or tryptophan. D genes are given only for firm matches. Clone sizes are given selectively: once, few, many, or a class where the clone is expanded.

J gene: TRBJ1-2
D gene: .
clone size: .
V gene: TRBV7-2
CDR3 DNA: TGTGCCAGCAGCGCCGGACTTGGCAACTATGGCTACACCTTC
CDR3 protein: CASSAGLGNYGYTF

J gene: TRBJ1-2
D gene: TRBD1
clone size: .
V gene: TRBV7-2
CDR3 DNA: TGTGCCAGCAGCTCACAGGGGTCATCCTCGACCTATGGCTACACCTTC
CDR3 protein: CASSSQGSSSTYGYTF

J gene: TRBJ2-3
D gene: TRBD1
clone size: .
V gene: TRBV12-3/TRBV12-4
CDR3 DNA: TGTGCCAGCAGTTCTCTCGACAGGGGGAATCAGTATTTT
CDR3 protein: CASSSLDRGNQYF

J gene: TRBJ2-1
D gene: TRBD2
clone size: .
V gene: TRBV7-2
CDR3 DNA: TGTGCCAGCAGCTCCGGACTAGCGGGGGCCTACAATGAGCAGTTCTTC
CDR3 protein: CASSSGLAGAYNEQFF

J gene: TRBJ1-2
D gene: .
clone size: .
V gene: TRBV6-5
CDR3 DNA: TGTGCCAGCAGATCAAACAGGATGGCTAACTATGGCTACACCTTC
CDR3 protein: CASRSNRMANYGYTF

J gene: TRBJ1-5
D gene: .
clone size: .
V gene: TRBV19
CDR3 DNA: TGTGCCAGTAACTCAAGGCGGGGTAAACAGCCCCAGCATTTT
CDR3 protein: CASNSRRGKQPQHF

J gene: TRBJ2-1
D gene: .
clone size: few
V gene: TRBV5-4
CDR3 DNA: TGTGCCAGCAGCCGGCCACCGCAGGATGAGCAGTTCTTC
CDR3 protein: CASSRPPQDEQFF

J gene: TRBJ2-2
D gene: TRBD2
clone size: .
V gene: TRBV4-1
CDR3 DNA: TGCGCCAGCAGCCAAGCTTTAGCGGGAGTCGGGGAGCTGTTTTTT
CDR3 protein: CASSQALAGVGELFF

J gene: TRBJ2-3
D gene: TRBD2
clone size: once
V gene: TRBV27
CDR3 DNA: TGTGCCACCGCCGCCGCTAGCGGGAGAGGCACAGATACGCAGTATTTT
CDR3 protein: CATAAASGRGTDTQYF

J gene: TRBJ1-5
D gene: .
clone size: .
V gene: TRBV30
CDR3 DNA: TGTGCCGCCCAGGCGGGGGGCGATCAGCCCCAGCATTTT
CDR3 protein: CAAQAGGDQPQHF

J gene: TRBJ1-1
D gene: .
clone size: .
V gene: TRBV7-9
CDR3 DNA: TGTGCCAGCAGCTTAAGTTCCAGGGGCTCTAATGAAGCTTTCTTT
CDR3 protein: CASSLSSRGSNEAFF

J gene: TRBJ2-3
D gene: .
clone size: .
V gene: TRBV5-1
CDR3 DNA: TGCGCCAGCAGCTACAGCTCAGATACGCAGTATTTT
CDR3 protein: CASSYSSDTQYF

J gene: TRBJ2-1
D gene: .
clone size: once
V gene: TRBV24-1
CDR3 DNA: TGTGCCACCAGTGATTTGCCTAGCGTCTCCTACAATGAGCAGTTCTTC
CDR3 protein: CATSDLPSVSYNEQFF

J gene: TRBJ2-2
D gene: TRBD1
clone size: .
V gene: TRBV28
CDR3 DNA: TGTGCCAGCAGTTCACCCGGGACAGGGCACACCGGGGAGCTGTTTTTT
CDR3 protein: CASSSPGTGHTGELFF

J gene: TRBJ2-3
D gene: TRBD2
clone size: .
V gene: TRBV7-2
CDR3 DNA: TGTGCCAGCAGCCCGGGACTAGCGGGAGGAGGACAAGATACGCAGTATTTT
CDR3 protein: CASSPGLAGGGQDTQYF

J gene: TRBJ2-1
D gene: TRBD2
clone size: .
V gene: TRBV29-1
CDR3 DNA: TGCAGCGCCGATCTAGCGGGAGGGCCTTACAATGAGCAGTTCTTC
CDR3 protein: CSADLAGGPYNEQFF

J gene: TRBJ2-2
D gene: .
clone size: .
V gene: TRBV27
CDR3 DNA: TGTGCCAGCATGATGACAGATAACACCGGGGAGCTGTTTTTT
CDR3 protein: CASMMTDNTGELFF

J gene: TRBJ2-4
D gene: .
clone size: .
V gene: TRBV7-2
CDR3 DNA: TGTGCCAGCAGCTTCCCGACTGTAGCCAAAAACATTCAGTACTTC
CDR3 protein: CASSFPTVAKNIQYF

J gene: TRBJ2-1
D gene: TRBD2
clone size: .
V gene: TRBV3-1/TRBV3-2
CDR3 DNA: TGTGCCAGCAGCCAAATTAGCGGGAGATTCTCCTACAATGAGCAGTTCTTC
CDR3 protein: CASSQISGRFSYNEQFF

J gene: TRBJ2-1
D gene: .
clone size: .
V gene: TRBV20-1
CDR3 DNA: TGCAGTGCTAGTAATGGGCCCAATGAGCAGTTCTTC
CDR3 protein: CSASNGPNEQFF

J gene: TRBJ1-5
D gene: .
clone size: .
V gene: TRBV28
CDR3 DNA: TGTGCCAGCAGCGTAGACAGTCCCAATCAGCCCCAGCATTTT
CDR3 protein: CASSVDSPNQPQHF

J gene: TRBJ2-5
D gene: TRBD1
clone size: .
V gene: TRBV28
CDR3 DNA: TGTGCCAGCAGACGAGGACAGGGAGGTGGGACCCAGTACTTC
CDR3 protein: CASRRGQGGGTQYF

J gene: TRBJ2-1
D gene: TRBD1
clone size: .
V gene: TRBV7-2
CDR3 DNA: TGTGCCAGCAGCGAGGCCGGGACAGGGAATCGTGAGCAGTTCTTC
CDR3 protein: CASSEAGTGNREQFF

J gene: TRBJ1-1
D gene: TRBD1
clone size: .
V gene: TRBV30
CDR3 DNA: TGTGCCTGGGACGGACAGGGGGTTACTGAAGCTTTCTTT
CDR3 protein: CAWDGQGVTEAFF

J gene: TRBJ1-2
D gene: .
clone size: .
V gene: TRBV7-9
CDR3 DNA: TGTGCCGGCTCCGATCAGGGTAACTATGGCTACACCTTC
CDR3 protein: CAGSDQGNYGYTF

J gene: TRBJ2-5
D gene: .
clone size: few
V gene: TRBV28
CDR3 DNA: TGTGCCAGCAGTCCCCCGGGGTGGGAGACCCAGTACTTC
CDR3 protein: CASSPPGWETQYF

J gene: TRBJ2-7
D gene: TRBD2
clone size: .
V gene: TRBV28
CDR3 DNA: TGTGCCAGCAGTCGACCGGGACTAGCTCTCGACGAGCAGTACTTC
CDR3 protein: CASSRPGLALDEQYF

J gene: TRBJ2-7
D gene: TRBD1
clone size: .
V gene: TRBV29-1
CDR3 DNA: TGCAGCGTCGAGGTTAAGGGACAGGGGTACGAGCAGTACTTC
CDR3 protein: CSVEVKGQGYEQYF

J gene: TRBJ2-1
D gene: TRBD1
clone size: .
V gene: TRBV9
CDR3 DNA: TGTGCCAGCAGCTATACCGGGACAGGGAGTGCCCATGAGCAGTTCTTC
CDR3 protein: CASSYTGTGSAHEQFF

J gene: TRBJ1-2
D gene: .
clone size: .
V gene: TRBV7-2
CDR3 DNA: TGTGCCAGCAGCTTAGGGGGCACTCAACGGGTCTATGGCTACACCTTC
CDR3 protein: CASSLGGTQRVYGYTF

J gene: TRBJ2-3
D gene: .
clone size: .
V gene: TRBV6-5
CDR3 DNA: TGTGCCTGCGGCCCCGGGAGCACAGATACGCAGTATTTT
CDR3 protein: CACGPGSTDTQYF

J gene: TRBJ1-3
D gene: .
clone size: .
V gene: TRBV4-1
CDR3 DNA: TGCGCCAGCAGCCAACAGGGGCTGGGAGGAAACACCATATATTTT
CDR3 protein: CASSQQGLGGNTIYF

J gene: TRBJ2-1
D gene: TRBD2
clone size: .
V gene: TRBV19
CDR3 DNA: TGTGCCAGTAGTACGGGACTAAACAATGAGCAGTTCTTC
CDR3 protein: CASSTGLNNEQFF

J gene: TRBJ1-6
D gene: .
clone size: .
V gene: TRBV30
CDR3 DNA: TGTGCCTGGACCCACAAGTCCTATAATTCACCCCTCCACTTT
CDR3 protein: CAWTHKSYNSPLHF

J gene: TRBJ2-7
D gene: .
clone size: .
V gene: TRBV19
CDR3 DNA: TGTGCCAGTTCCGCACGGGGTTACTACGAGCAGTACTTC
CDR3 protein: CASSARGYYEQYF

J gene: TRBJ1-6
D gene: .
clone size: .
V gene: TRBV28
CDR3 DNA: TGTGCCAGCAGTTCTCTTGGAGGGGTTAATTCACCCCTCCACTTT
CDR3 protein: CASSSLGGVNSPLHF

J gene: TRBJ1-2
D gene: .
clone size: .
V gene: TRBV28
CDR3 DNA: TGTGCCAGCAAAGTGCCCGGCGAGGTAGGCTACACCTTC
CDR3 protein: CASKVPGEVGYTF

J gene: TRBJ1-5
D gene: .
clone size: .
V gene: TRBV24-1
CDR3 DNA: TGTGCCACCAGTGATACCACAGGGCCCCCCCAGCATTTT
CDR3 protein: CATSDTTGPPQHF

J gene: TRBJ2-1
D gene: TRBD2
clone size: few
V gene: TRBV6-2/TRBV6-3
CDR3 DNA: TGTGCCAGCAGTTACTCACTAGCGGGAGGGGGCAATGAGCAGTTCTTC
CDR3 protein: CASSYSLAGGGNEQFF

J gene: TRBJ2-2
D gene: TRBD1
clone size: .
V gene: TRBV5-1
CDR3 DNA: TGCGCCAGCAGCCGAACCGGGACAGGGATCACCGGGGAGCTGTTTTTT
CDR3 protein: CASSRTGTGITGELFF